This T cell receptor (beta chain) stems from a study of PD-L1 blockade in urothelial cancer. Time point here: pretreatment peripheral blood. Profiled with immunoSEQ multiplex PCR; TCRdb holds only in-frame clones, not every one. The repertoire holds approximately 72,000 clones, with about 90% as singletons. CDR3 length: 15 amino acids. After removal of 4 bases from V and 10 bases from J, the junction contained 8 bases not matched to a gene. Germline CDR1 and CDR2: KGHSH and LQKENI. J is TRBJ1-6 and V is TRBV18, with 9 bases aligning to TRBD1. The sample here was PBMCs, taken around atezolizumab (anti-PD-L1) treatment. The clonotype comes from a man between 60 and 70 years old with urothelial cancer. The CDR3 is CASSLVTGGESPLHF. CDR3 DNA: TGTGCCAGCTCACTCGTAACAGGGGGCGAGTCACCCCTCCACTTT.